Each of the 22 T cell receptor beta chains below was sequenced from the same sample in a study of blood T cell repertoires in COVID-19. The protocol was immunoSEQ multiplex PCR, while the TCRdb copy is restricted to in-frame clones and leaves out a portion. This table has about 120,000 clones, over 75% appearing once. Sample: peripheral blood. Receptors were obtained from an elderly woman with acute or convalescent COVID-19.

J is TRBJ2-7 and V is TRBV27, with D perhaps TRBD1 (5 bases). V lost 10 bases and J 1 base, leaving 17 bases between the germline ends. Germline-derived CDR1 and CDR2 are MNHEY and SMNVEV (reference sequence). This CDR3 spans 14 amino acids. CDR3 bases: TGTGCCACTTCGGTGGGCAGGGTGTCCTACGAGCAGTACTTC. Protein sequence: CATSVGRVSYEQYF.

In this sample, this clone turned up a few times. The genes are TRBV3-1 (or the pseudogene TRBV3-2) and TRBJ2-3; D is undetermined. The V end lost 7 bases, the J end lost 5 bases, and 13 bases lay between the germline ends. Germline CDR1 reads LGHDT; CDR2 reads YNNKEL (reference sequence). This CDR3 has 13 residues. CDR3 DNA: TGTGCCAGCAAGACTGCCTTGGGAGATACGCAGTATTTT. It codes for CASKTALGDTQYF.

The rearrangement joins TRBV27 to TRBJ1-2; the D gene is possibly TRBD1 (5 bases). CDR1 MNHEY and CDR2 SMNVEV come from the germline V gene (reference sequence). The V gene lost 2 bases and the J gene lost 4 bases, with 20 bases spanning the gap. This CDR3 is 17 amino acids long. The CDR3 DNA reads as TGTGCCAGCAGTTTAACCGAAGTCGCGGGCGGGGCCTATGGCTACACCTTC. This codes for CASSLTEVAGGAYGYTF.

This clone has just one count. The chain carries TRBV6-5 and TRBJ1-1; 10 bases line up with TRBD1. CDR3 length: 14 amino acids. The V and J ends lost 6 bases and 6 bases, in that order; junction bases with no gene match: 7. Germline-derived CDR1 and CDR2 are MNHEY and SVGAGI. The chain's CDR3 is CASRPGQGESEAFF. CDR3 coding DNA: TGTGCCAGCAGGCCCGGACAGGGGGAATCTGAAGCTTTCTTT.

This clone was counted a single time. The rearrangement uses TRBV5-1 and TRBJ2-7; TRBD1 matches 8 bases. There are 15 residues in the CDR3. Germline CDR1 is SGHRS and CDR2 is YFSETQ. V shed 3 bases and J 3 bases; nucleotides not matched to a gene: 8. CDR3 sequence reads: CASSSGQGRNYEQYF. CDR3 DNA: TGCGCCAGCAGCTCCGGACAGGGCCGAAACTACGAGCAGTACTTC.

CDR3 sequence: CASSISLGQSYEQYF. The CDR3 DNA reads TGTGCCAGCAGCATATCCCTGGGACAGTCCTACGAGCAGTACTTC. The V gene is TRBV11-2, the J gene TRBJ2-7; the match to TRBD1 covers 7 bases. Germline loops: CDR1 SGHAT, CDR2 FQNNGV. The junction had 8 bases not matched to a gene; V was cut back by 5 bases and J by 1 base. CDR3 size: 15 residues.

This clone appeared once. This chain connects TRBV28 to TRBJ2-7, with no clear D. The CDR3 is 11 amino acids. Germline V gene lookup returns CDR1 MDHEN and CDR2 SYDVKM. Trimming removed 5 bases from V and 3 bases from J, with 5 bases in between. DNA of the CDR3: TGTGCCAGCAGTGTAAACTACGAGCAGTACTTC. Amino acid sequence: CASSVNYEQYF.

The chain uses TRBV3-1 (or the pseudogene TRBV3-2) and TRBJ1-3; maybe TRBD1 (5 bases). The CDR3 sequence is 14 residues long. Trimming stripped 7 bases from V and 3 bases from J, with 13 bases between. Germline CDR1 reads LGHDT; CDR2 reads YNNKEL (reference sequence). The CDR3 DNA reads as TGTGCCAGCACCCTGCAGGGAGGTGGAAACACCATATATTTT. This codes for CASTLQGGGNTIYF.

The chain combines TRBV12-3 or TRBV12-4 with TRBJ2-3; 8 bases match TRBD2. The CDR3 runs 11 residues. With 6 bases clipped from V and 13 bases from J, the junction kept 6 bases outside the gene matches. The CDR3 protein is CASSPGLGKYF. The CDR3 region has the DNA TGTGCCAGCAGCCCGGGACTAGGAAAGTATTTT.

The rearrangement uses TRBV5-4 and TRBJ2-1; 15 bases are a match to TRBD2. V was clipped by 4 bases and J by 12 bases; unmatched bases: 11. Germline CDR1 SGHNT, CDR2 YYREEE (reference sequence). This CDR3 has 16 amino acids. In DNA form, the CDR3 reads TGTGCCAGCAGCGGGGAACCGGGACTAGCGGGAGGTGGGCAGTTCTTC. This translates into CASSGEPGLAGGGQFF. The full variable domain, its missing parts supplied by reference TRBV5-4 and TRBJ2-1, is ETGVTQSPTHLIKTRGQQVTLRCSSQSGHNTVSWYQQALGQGPQFIFQYYREEENGRGNFPPRFSGLQFPNYSSELNVNALELDDSALYLCASSGEPGLAGGGQFFGPGTRLTVL.

The CDR3 region has the DNA TGTGCCAGCTCACCACTGGGGGGGACCCTGAACACTGAAGCTTTCTTT. It yields the protein CASSPLGGTLNTEAFF. The chain combines TRBV18 with TRBJ1-1, with D perhaps matching TRBD1 (5 bases). The CDR3 spans 16 residues. V gave up 1 base and J gave up 0 bases, with 12 bases separating them. CDR1 and CDR2 (germline): KGHSH, LQKENI.

The genes are TRBV2 and TRBJ2-3, with 12 bases matching TRBD2. Unmatched junction bases numbered 10, after V lost 8 bases and J lost 4 bases. Germline lookup yields CDR1 SNHLY and CDR2 FYNNEI. The CDR3 runs 16 residues. CDR3 residues: CASAAPSGRVPDTQYF. The CDR3 DNA follows: TGTGCCAGCGCGGCGCCTAGCGGGAGGGTGCCAGATACGCAGTATTTT.

The chain has TRBV24-1 and TRBJ2-6; a weak D match, TRBD2 (6 bases). This CDR3 contains 15 residues. V was trimmed by 6 bases and J by 1 base, leaving 9 bases between them. Per germline, CDR1 KGHDR and CDR2 SFDVKD. CDR3 nucleotide sequence: TGTGCCACCAGTAGGGCGGGGTCTGGGGCCAACGTCCTGACTTTC. Amino acids: CATSRAGSGANVLTF.

This chain joins TRBV4-2 and TRBJ2-2; maybe TRBD2 (6 bases). The CDR3 has 15 amino acids. The germline gives CDR1 LGHNA, CDR2 YNFKEQ. Trimming removed 0 bases at V and 4 bases at J, with 9 bases between. The CDR3 DNA follows: TGTGCCAGCAGCCAAGAGACTAGACGCACCGGGGAGCTGTTTTTT. This translates into CASSQETRRTGELFF.

The V gene is TRBV6-5, the J gene TRBJ2-1; 9 nucleotides line up with TRBD2. Germline CDR1 and CDR2: MNHEY and SVGAGI. The ends lost 7 bases at V and 7 bases at J; junction bases unmatched: 5. This CDR3 spans 13 amino acids. CDR3 in amino acids: CASTLAGLNEQFF. The DNA for the CDR3 is TGTGCCAGCACCCTAGCGGGGTTGAATGAGCAGTTCTTC.

The V call is TRBV25-1, the J call TRBJ1-4, with 10 bases fitting TRBD1. CDR1 and CDR2 from the germline V gene are MGHDK and SYGVNS. J lost 7 bases, V lost 3 bases, and 8 bases had no gene match. This CDR3 spans 16 amino acids. CDR3 sequence reads: CASSEGQGRWFEKLFF. The CDR3 DNA reads as TGTGCCAGCAGTGAGGGACAGGGGAGGTGGTTTGAAAAACTGTTTTTT.

The chain recombines TRBV19 with TRBJ2-3, with D tentatively TRBD2 (5 bases). V was trimmed by 10 bases and J by 6 bases, leaving 17 bases between them. The CDR3 loop spans 13 amino acids. Germline values: CDR1 LNHDA, CDR2 SQIVND (reference sequence). The CDR3 coding sequence is TGTGCCACCAATCGCGGGTGGGAGGATACGCAGTATTTT. It is translated as CATNRGWEDTQYF.

This sequence joins TRBV5-1 and TRBJ1-4; 8 bases agree with TRBD1. With V trimmed by 0 bases and J by 0 bases, 4 bases remained unmatched. This CDR3 is 17 amino acids long. Germline CDR1 reads SGHRS; CDR2 reads YFSETQ. The CDR3 DNA is TGCGCCAGCAGCTTGGAGGGACAGGATACAACTAATGAAAAACTGTTTTTT. Its protein is CASSLEGQDTTNEKLFF.

In nucleotides, the CDR3 is TGCGCCAGCAGCCACAACAGGGGGCAGGGAAACATTCAGTACTTC. The encoded protein is CASSHNRGQGNIQYF. V is TRBV4-3 and J is TRBJ2-4; TRBD1 aligns across 9 bases. J gave up 6 bases and V 3 bases, and 6 bases lay outside the gene matches. CDR3 length: 15 amino acids. Germline CDR1 LGHNA, CDR2 YSLEER.

This clone has a single count. The CDR3 protein is CASLQGYGKLFF. In DNA form, the CDR3 reads TGTGCCAGCCTACAGGGTTATGGAAAACTGTTTTTT. This sequence joins TRBV5-8 and TRBJ1-4, with D maybe TRBD1 (6 bases). Germline assignment: CDR1 SGHTS and CDR2 YDEGEE. This CDR3 is 12 amino acids long. The ends were cut back, 7 bases at V and 10 bases at J, with 14 bases in the middle.

This clone appeared a single time. J is TRBJ2-3 and V is TRBV3-1 (or the pseudogene TRBV3-2); a possible D gene is TRBD2 (6 bases). The CDR3 covers 18 residues. The germline V gene encodes CDR1 LGHDT and CDR2 YNNKEL (reference sequence). Trimming pared 0 bases from V and 1 base from J, leaving 17 bases between. The CDR3 region has the DNA TGTGCCAGCAGCCAAGATGGGTGGTGGGAGGCGCGCACAGATACGCAGTATTTT. Protein sequence: CASSQDGWWEARTDTQYF.

This chain joins TRBV2 and TRBJ2-5; 8 bases fit TRBD1. CDR3 length: 16 residues. The V gene's germline CDR1 is SNHLY and CDR2 FYNNEI. J lost 2 bases, V lost 2 bases, and 7 bases had no gene match. CDR3 coding DNA: TGTGCCAGCAGTGAATTAGGGACAGGTCCACAAGAGACCCAGTACTTC. Translated: CASSELGTGPQETQYF.